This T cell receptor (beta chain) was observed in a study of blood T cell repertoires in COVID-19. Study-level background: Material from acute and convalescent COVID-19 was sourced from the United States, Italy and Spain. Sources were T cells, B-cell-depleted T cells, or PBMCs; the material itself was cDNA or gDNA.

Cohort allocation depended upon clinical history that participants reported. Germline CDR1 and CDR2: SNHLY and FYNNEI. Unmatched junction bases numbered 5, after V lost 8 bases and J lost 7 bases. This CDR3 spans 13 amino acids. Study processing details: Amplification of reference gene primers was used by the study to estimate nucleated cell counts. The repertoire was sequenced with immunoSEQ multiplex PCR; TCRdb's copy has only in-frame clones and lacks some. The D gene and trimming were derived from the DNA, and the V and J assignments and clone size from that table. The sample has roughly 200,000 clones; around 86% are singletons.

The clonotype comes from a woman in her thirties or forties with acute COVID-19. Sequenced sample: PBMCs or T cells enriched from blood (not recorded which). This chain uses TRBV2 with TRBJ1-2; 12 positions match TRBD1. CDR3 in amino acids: CASLGQGARGYTF. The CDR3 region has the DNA TGTGCCAGCCTGGGACAGGGGGCGCGTGGCTACACCTTC.